This record covers a single TCR beta chain. Its antigen is still unknown. The CDR3 is made up of 11 amino acids. Looked up from germline, CDR1 is DFQATT and CDR2 is SNEGSKA (reference sequence). The protocol was immunoSEQ multiplex PCR, while the TCRdb copy is restricted to in-frame clones and leaves out a portion. Altogether about 43,000 clones are present, approximately 72% being singletons, with the ten largest covering around 2.8%. Each of the patients experienced relapse following autologous stem cell transplantation, and their brentuximab vedotin exposure differed. The sample comes from a study of PD-1 blockade in classical Hodgkin lymphoma. Study-level information: Every 2 weeks, patients had 3 mg/kg nivolumab intravenously.

Study results and limitations: Factors driving the repertoire differences, possibly disease activity or prior therapy, remain undefined. The baseline diversity of complete responders showed similarity to that of newly diagnosed patients. A significant rise in TCR diversity was seen by C4D1 for CD4+ cells but not for CD8+ cells.

The chain links TRBV20-1 to TRBJ2-5, with TRBD1 as a possible D gene (5 bases). The sequence derives from a human donor with classical Hodgkin lymphoma. The sequencing here drew on peripheral blood mononuclear cells (PBMCs), taken before the second cycle of nivolumab. The CDR3 reads CSRQTQETQYF. In DNA, the CDR3 is TGCAGCAGACAGACCCAAGAGACCCAGTACTTC.